The following is a T cell receptor (beta chain) sequence with its context. The target antigen is unknown. The authors amplified TCR beta CDR3 regions from RNA transcripts. RT-PCR in the first round used HTBI primers; a second-round multiplex PCR followed. TCRdb called the multiplex PCR reads again in MiXCR, with one record for every CDR3 protein. Among hundreds of thousands of distinct CDR3 sequences listed, 22% were seen once. Hyperthyroidism patients had new diagnoses, durations under 2 months, and ages of 18 to 65. The diagnosis was founded upon clinical symptoms, serum thyroxine, TRAb, thyroid ultrasound and orbital computed tomography. The V gene lost 5 bases and the J gene lost 9 bases, with 16 bases spanning the gap. The CDR3 is made up of 13 amino acids. This record comes from a study of Graves' ophthalmopathy and Graves' hyperthyroidism. Findings of the study overall: A majority of expanded thyroid clonotypes exceeding 0.001 frequency were likewise present in blood. Ophthalmopathy cases were distinguished from stable hyperthyroidism by a 13-signature model, reaching about 85% sensitivity and 65% to 83% specificity.

This sequence joins TRBV12-3 or TRBV12-4 and TRBJ1-1, with a possible D match to TRBD1 (5 bases). This clonotype was obtained from a woman aged 18-29 years with stable Graves' hyperthyroidism. Some clones in this sample may be carry-over from other donors' samples. Sequences were obtained from peripheral blood. The CDR3 loop reads CASSLTPGTQAFF. The CDR3 bases are TGTGCCAGCAGTCTTACTCCCGGGACCCAAGCTTTCTTT.